This T cell receptor beta chain was sequenced for a study of patients and donors after allogeneic stem cell transplantation. TCRdb re-called the RT-PCR reads through MiXCR, storing one row per CDR3 protein. The sample contains hundreds of thousands of distinct CDR3 sequences, roughly 17% of which appear only once. The CDR3 totals 17 residues. V lost 1 base and J lost 6, with 19 bases in between. Germline lookup yields CDR1 SEHNR and CDR2 FQNEAQ (reference sequence). Sequencing input: blood, either unsorted or a sorted T cell fraction (not recorded which). The chain couples TRBV7-9 to TRBJ2-1, with D tentatively TRBD1 (6 bases). The TCR comes from a human donor who was either an allogeneic HSCT recipient or a stem cell or donor lymphocyte infusion donor (not recorded which). It is not recorded whose cells these are; they may come from a transplant donor. The DNA for the CDR3 is TGTGCCAGCAGCTTAGGGTCGGGTAGCAGGGGCGGCAATGAGCAGTTCTTC. Residues: CASSLGSGSRGGNEQFF.